This TCR beta chain was obtained from a study of tumor-infiltrating lymphocytes in primary liver carcinoma. At the level of the study: All lesions had stage T1-T3 N0M0 and roughly 4 to 11 cm widths. Study results and caveats: Researchers found tumor-adjacent and tumor-blood pairs overlapped less than tumor region pairs.

The researchers produced TCR beta cDNA from 400 to 650 ng total RNA with a constant-region primer. Slightly modified ARM-PCR served as the procedure for the TCR beta libraries. These libraries came from three rounds of nested multiplex PCR. For 10 cycles apiece, the opening two PCR rounds ran with TRBV1-TRBV30 forward primers and a C-beta reverse primer. TCRdb redid the calling of the multiplex PCR reads with MiXCR, one entry per CDR3 protein. The sample shows some 120,000 distinct CDR3 sequences, less than 80% of them seen only once. After removal of 0 bases from V and 2 bases from J, the junction contained 6 bases not matched to a gene. CDR3 length: 16 amino acids. CDR1 and CDR2 from the germline V gene are MNHEY and SVGAGI. A word on this clonotype: Its antigen remains unidentified. A much more abundant neighbour one base away suggests this may be a read error.

RNA and DNA were co-extracted from approximately 20-30 mg of unsorted bulk tissue. Through surgical resection, the patients' primary liver carcinoma was treated. More than 80% viable tumor cells made up every tumor sample. The sample taken for sequencing was liver tumor tissue from sampling region 1. Regarding subset: tumor region T1, superior pole. The chain combines TRBV6-5 with TRBJ1-2, with 7 positions matching TRBD1. The source of this sequence is a woman aged 60 to 75 with primary liver carcinoma and hepatitis B virus infection. The CDR3 sequence: CASSYSRIGGNYGYTF. The CDR3 nucleotides read TGTGCCAGCAGTTACTCGAGGATAGGGGGCAACTATGGCTACACCTTC.